This passage covers 22 T cell receptor beta chains from one sample sequenced in a study of blood T cells in healthy people across ages. A sample-barcoded 5' primer and a J-beta primer mix were used in a second PCR of roughly 6 to 12 cycles. TCRdb re-analysed the 5' RACE reads in MiXCR, keeping a single row per CDR3 protein. Of around 870,000 distinct CDR3 sequences listed, 29% are singletons. The sequencing sample was made of blood. These receptors were collected from an elderly woman in good health.

Note on this clonotype: A read error may be the cause here, since a much bigger clone is one base away. The genes are TRBV12-3 or TRBV12-4 and TRBJ2-2; D is uncertain. The CDR3 length is 13 residues. CDR3 residues: CASSLSGTRELFF. In DNA, the CDR3 is TGTGCCAGCAGTTTATCGGGCACCCGGGAGCTGTTTTTT.

Concerning this clonotype itself: A much larger clone lies a single base off, so this may be a read error. V gene TRBV6-2 or TRBV6-3 combines with J gene TRBJ2-3; D tentatively fits TRBD1 or TRBD2 (6 bases each). Germline V gives CDR1 MNHEY, CDR2 SVGEGT. CDR3 length: 16 residues. The chain's CDR3 is CTSSNLMGGLTDTQYF. The CDR3, as DNA: TGTACCAGCAGTAACCTCATGGGGGGCCTCACAGATACGCAGTATTTT.

This clonotype appeared many times. This chain connects TRBV6-5 to TRBJ2-3, with a weak D call TRBD2 (5 bases). Germline-derived CDR1 and CDR2 are MNHEY and SVGAGI. This CDR3 has 15 residues. Trimming took off 5 bases at V and 2 bases at J, with 14 bases between the two ends. The CDR3 loop is CASSPGIPVTDTQYF. CDR3 in DNA: TGTGCCAGCAGTCCCGGGATCCCCGTCACAGATACGCAGTATTTT.

The table lists this clonotype with many counts. The chain combines TRBV11-3 with TRBJ2-1, with D possibly being TRBD1 (6 bases). The length of the CDR3 is 13 residues. CDR1 is SGHNT and CDR2 is YENEEA in the germline V gene. Trimming cost V 3 bases and J 8 bases, with 11 bases left between them. CDR3 residues: CASSFRDTDEQFF. The CDR3 DNA reads as TGTGCCAGCAGCTTCCGGGACACCGATGAGCAGTTCTTC. The variable domain in full, completed from reference TRBV11-3 and TRBJ2-1, reads EAGVVQSPRYKIIEKKQPVAFWCNPISGHNTLYWYLQNLGQGPELLIRYENEEAVDDSQLPKDRFSAERLKGVDSTLKIQPAELGDSAVYLCASSFRDTDEQFFGPGTRLTVL.

This clonotype was recorded at least ten times. This chain uses TRBV20-1 with TRBJ2-3; 9 bases match TRBD2. The germline V gene has CDR1 DFQATT and CDR2 SNEGSKA (reference sequence). The CDR3 is made up of 16 amino acids. Trimming at V came to 4 bases and at J to 4 bases, leaving 12 bases not matched to a gene. The CDR3, as DNA: TGCAGTGCTAATCTCCCGGGGCGGGGGGGCCCAGATACGCAGTATTTT. It translates to CSANLPGRGGPDTQYF.

On this clonotype itself: A junction boundary mismatches the germline segment, possibly from a read error. This chain connects TRBV6-2 or TRBV6-3 to TRBJ1-1; D is unresolved. The CDR3 is 13 amino acids. From germline, CDR1 is MNHEY and CDR2 SVGEGT. This chain's CDR3 is CTSSFVDTTEAFF. The CDR3 DNA reads as TGTACCAGCAGTTTCGTCGACACTACTGAAGCTTTCTTT.

This clonotype was counted many times. The chain joins TRBV7-2 to TRBJ1-6; 8 bases are a match to TRBD1. This CDR3 contains 16 residues. The germline V gene has CDR1 SGHTA and CDR2 FQGNSA. V lost 5 bases, J lost 5 bases, and 8 bases stayed unmatched. CDR3 sequence reads: CASSLRTGPNNSPLHF. In nucleotides, the CDR3 is TGTGCCAGCAGCCTGAGGACAGGGCCCAATAATTCACCCCTCCACTTT.

This clonotype was seen ten or more times. The chain employs TRBV7-2 and TRBJ1-6, with 7 bases lining up with TRBD1. CDR3 length: 17 residues. V trimming: 0 bases; J trimming: 6 bases; junction bases outside the gene matches: 8. Per germline, CDR1 SGHTA and CDR2 FQGNSA. CDR3 sequence (DNA): TGTGCCAGCAGCTTAGCCCTGGGACAGCCCCTTAATTCACCCCTCCACTTT. This encodes CASSLALGQPLNSPLHF.

The genes are TRBV29-1 and TRBJ2-6, with D possibly TRBD1 on 6 matching bases. Trimming shortened V by 3 bases and J by 2 bases, and 11 bases separated the two germline ends. This CDR3 spans 15 amino acids. Germline CDR1 is SQVTM and CDR2 is ANQGSEA. The CDR3 loop reads CSVDRGLAGANVLTF. In DNA, the CDR3 is TGCAGCGTTGACAGGGGTCTGGCTGGGGCCAACGTCCTGACTTTC.

This chain joins TRBV7-2 and TRBJ2-3; tentative D call: TRBD2 (7 bases). This CDR3 contains 16 residues. Trimming removed 2 bases at V and 0 bases at J, with 12 bases between. CDR1 is SGHTA and CDR2 is FQGNSA in the germline V gene. The CDR3 spells CASSLRGGPSTDTQYF. CDR3 sequence (DNA): TGTGCCAGCAGCTTAAGGGGGGGACCTAGCACAGATACGCAGTATTTT.

Details on this clonotype: At one end the junction does not follow the germline gene, possibly because of a read error. The rearrangement joins TRBV20-1 to TRBJ2-2, with D possibly being TRBD1 or TRBD2 (5 bases each). This CDR3 contains 14 residues. Germline V gene lookup returns CDR1 DFQATT and CDR2 SNEGSKA (reference sequence). The CDR3 reads CGAIRQRGTGELFF. The CDR3 bases are TGCGGTGCTATACGGCAGAGGGGCACCGGGGAGCTGTTTTTT.

This chain uses TRBV24-1 with TRBJ2-3; either TRBD1 or TRBD2 may fit D (5 bases each). The length of the CDR3 is 19 residues. V lost 1 base and J lost 4, with 23 bases in between. Germline V gives CDR1 KGHDR, CDR2 SFDVKD. CDR3: CATSDLPGPLKRGPDTQYF. The CDR3 DNA follows: TGTGCCACCAGTGATTTACCGGGACCGCTGAAACGGGGCCCAGATACGCAGTATTTT.

The chain uses TRBV20-1 and TRBJ1-2, with TRBD1 identical over 11 bases. The germline V gene has CDR1 DFQATT and CDR2 SNEGSKA (reference sequence). The CDR3 has 13 amino acids. V shed 5 bases and J 3 bases; nucleotides not matched to a gene: 2. In DNA, the CDR3 is TGCAGTGCTGAGGACAGGGGGCACTATGGCTACACCTTC. This encodes CSAEDRGHYGYTF.

This clonotype has just one count. One end of the junction varies from germline; a read error may be responsible. The genes are TRBV3-1 and TRBJ2-1; D gene unclear. Germline loops: CDR1 LGHDT, CDR2 YNNKEL (reference sequence). The CDR3 covers 16 residues. Here the CDR3 DNA reads TGTACCAGCAGCCGGACCCTCTTAAGCTCCTACAATGAGCAGTTCTTC. This translates into CTSSRTLLSSYNEQFF.

For this clonotype: Given the absence of the conserved phenylalanine or tryptophan at the CDR3 end, a read error is likely. The chain recombines TRBV29-1 with TRBJ1-2, with unresolved D. This CDR3 is built from 12 residues. Germline V CDR1 and CDR2: SQVTM, ANQGSEA. V dropped 6 bases and J dropped 4 bases, with 12 bases sitting between them. CDR3 region: CSVSDTFYGYTV. CDR3 sequence (DNA): TGCAGCGTCTCCGATACGTTCTATGGCTACACCGTC.

This clonotype has only a few counts. The chain uses TRBV28 and TRBJ1-2; 9 bases line up with TRBD1. Germline V gives CDR1 MDHEN, CDR2 SYDVKM. V trimming: 4 bases; J trimming: 8 bases; junction bases outside the gene matches: 8. This CDR3 region has 14 residues. CDR3 residues: CASSSTGTGWGYTF. CDR3 nucleotides: TGTGCCAGCAGTTCAACCGGGACAGGGTGGGGCTACACCTTC.

This clonotype was observed a few times. This rearrangement joins TRBV28 to TRBJ2-3; 7 bases match TRBD2. The CDR3 covers 15 residues. CDR1 is MDHEN, CDR2 SYDVKM, per germline. V dropped 2 bases and J dropped 2; count of bases not matched to a gene: 4. This CDR3 is CASSLGGRVTDTQYF. CDR3 in DNA: TGTGCCAGCAGTTTAGGGGGGAGGGTCACAGATACGCAGTATTTT.

This clonotype was found many times. V gene TRBV4-3 combines with J gene TRBJ2-4; D is possibly TRBD1 (6 bases). Per the germline V gene, CDR1 is LGHNA and CDR2 is YSLEER. This CDR3 comprises 16 residues. Deletions cut 0 bases from V and 8 bases from J, with 17 bases between. Here the CDR3 DNA reads TGCGCCAGCAGCCAAGAAATTGTTGGGGGCGCAGACATTCAGTACTTC. Encoded protein: CASSQEIVGGADIQYF.

Comments on this clonotype: This may come from a read error, since a much larger clone is one base off. V and J are TRBV2 and TRBJ2-3; D is perhaps TRBD1 (5 bases). Between the trimmed V and J ends, which lost 4 bases and 2 bases, there was a span of 16 bases. CDR3 length: 16 amino acids. Germline V gene data show CDR1 as SNHLY and CDR2 as FYNNEI. The CDR3 bases are TGTGCCAGCAGTGCCTCAGACAGTGGATACACAGATACGCAGTATTTT. It encodes CASSASDSGYTDTQYF.

This clonotype has a handful of counts. This may be a read error: a much more frequent sequence differs by one nucleotide. This rearrangement joins TRBV7-9 to TRBJ2-5; possible D gene TRBD2, 5 bases. This CDR3 is 13 amino acids long. Per germline, CDR1 SEHNR and CDR2 FQNEAQ (reference sequence). CDR3 nucleotide sequence: TGTGCCAGCAGCGCTAGCTTAAAAGAGGCCCAGTACTTC. Translation gives CASSASLKEAQYF.

This clonotype was picked up a small number of times. V gene TRBV24-1 combines with J gene TRBJ2-3; D perhaps matches TRBD2 (7 bases). CDR3 length equals 13 residues. With 10 bases removed from V and 3 bases from J, the gap between germline ends came to 13 bases. Germline CDR1 and CDR2: KGHDR and SFDVKD. CDR3: CATRGGATDTQYF. The CDR3, as DNA: TGTGCCACGAGGGGGGGGGCTACAGATACGCAGTATTTT.

This clonotype was counted a few times. The J gene is TRBJ1-2, the V gene TRBV5-5; TRBD1 matches 10 bases. The CDR3 consists of 15 residues. Germline V gene sequence: CDR1 SGHKS, CDR2 YYEKEE (reference sequence). Trimming at V came to 4 bases and at J to 8 bases, leaving 11 bases not matched to a gene. CDR3 amino acids: CASSNDRGLPGGYTF. CDR3 nucleotides: TGTGCCAGCAGCAATGACAGGGGGCTCCCGGGAGGCTACACCTTC. Full variable domain (missing parts from reference TRBV5-5 and TRBJ1-2): DAGVTQSPTHLIKTRGQQVTLRCSPISGHKSVSWYQQVLGQGPQFIFQYYEKEERGRGNFPDRFSARQFPNYSSELNVNALLLGDSALYLCASSNDRGLPGGYTFGSGTRLTVV.